This T cell receptor (beta chain) emerged from a study of T cell changes during pregnancy in multiple sclerosis. V gave up 0 bases and J gave up 0 bases, with 33 bases separating them. Germline V gene sequence: CDR1 MRHNA, CDR2 SNTAGT. This CDR3 contains 24 residues. Sequencing was performed with immunoSEQ multiplex PCR; in TCRdb, only in-frame clones are kept and a portion is missing. The sample contains approximately 88,000 clones, roughly 91% of which appear only once. Source: peripheral blood, taken in the first trimester of pregnancy. This receptor was obtained from a female donor with multiple sclerosis, enrolled in a pregnancy study. This sequence joins TRBV6-4 and TRBJ1-5; D gene ambiguous. The CDR3 DNA sequence: TGTGCCAGCAGTGACTCGAATTGGTTAAGGCAGAGGGTGGGCCGCCGTCATAGCAATCAGCCCCAGCATTTT. It yields the protein CASSDSNWLRQRVGRRHSNQPQHF.